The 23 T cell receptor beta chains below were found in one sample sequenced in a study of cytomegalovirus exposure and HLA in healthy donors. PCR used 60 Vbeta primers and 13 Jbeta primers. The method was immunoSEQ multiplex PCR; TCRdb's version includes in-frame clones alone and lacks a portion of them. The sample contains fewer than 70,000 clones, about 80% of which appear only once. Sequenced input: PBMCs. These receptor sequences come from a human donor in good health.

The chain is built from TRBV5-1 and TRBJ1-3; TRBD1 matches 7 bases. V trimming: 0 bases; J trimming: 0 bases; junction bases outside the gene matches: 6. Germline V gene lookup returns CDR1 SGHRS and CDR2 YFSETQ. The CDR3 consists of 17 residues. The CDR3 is CASSLGQQGTSGNTIYF. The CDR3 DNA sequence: TGCGCCAGCAGCTTGGGCCAACAGGGGACCTCTGGAAACACCATATATTTT.

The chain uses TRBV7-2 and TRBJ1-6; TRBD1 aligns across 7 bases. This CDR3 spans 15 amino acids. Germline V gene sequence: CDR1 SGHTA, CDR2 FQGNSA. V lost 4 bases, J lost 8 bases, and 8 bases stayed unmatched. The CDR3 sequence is CASSSLGQIYSPLHF. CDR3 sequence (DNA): TGTGCCAGCAGCTCCTTGGGACAGATCTATTCACCCCTCCACTTT.

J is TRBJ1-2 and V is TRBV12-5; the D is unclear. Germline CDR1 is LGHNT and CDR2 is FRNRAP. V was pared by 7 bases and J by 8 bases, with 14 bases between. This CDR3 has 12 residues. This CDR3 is CASAFEGGGYTF. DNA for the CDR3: TGTGCTAGTGCCTTTGAGGGTGGGGGCTACACCTTC.

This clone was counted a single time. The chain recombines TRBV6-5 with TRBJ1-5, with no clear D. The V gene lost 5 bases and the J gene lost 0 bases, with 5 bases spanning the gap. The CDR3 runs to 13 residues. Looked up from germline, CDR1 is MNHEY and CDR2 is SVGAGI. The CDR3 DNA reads TGTGCCAGCAGTCCAAATAGCAATCAGCCCCAGCATTTT. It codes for CASSPNSNQPQHF.

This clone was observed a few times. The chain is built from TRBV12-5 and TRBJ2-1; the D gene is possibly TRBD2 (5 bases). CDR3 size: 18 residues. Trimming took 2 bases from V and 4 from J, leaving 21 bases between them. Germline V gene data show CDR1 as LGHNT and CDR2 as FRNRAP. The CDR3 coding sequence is TGTGCTAGTGGTTTGTTGATGAGGACTCTTAGGGTATACAATGAGCAGTTCTTC. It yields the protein CASGLLMRTLRVYNEQFF.

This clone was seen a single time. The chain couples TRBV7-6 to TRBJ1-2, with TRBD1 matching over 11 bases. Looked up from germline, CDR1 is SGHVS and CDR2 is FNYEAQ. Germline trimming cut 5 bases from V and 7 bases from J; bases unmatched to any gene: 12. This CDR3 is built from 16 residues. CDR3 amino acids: CASSRTGGPFRGGYTF. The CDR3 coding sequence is TGTGCCAGCAGCCGGACAGGGGGCCCATTCAGAGGTGGCTACACCTTC.

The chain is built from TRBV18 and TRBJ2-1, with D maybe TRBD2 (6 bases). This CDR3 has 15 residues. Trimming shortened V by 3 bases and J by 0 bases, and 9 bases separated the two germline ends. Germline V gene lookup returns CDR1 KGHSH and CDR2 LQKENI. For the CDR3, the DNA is TGTGCCAGCTCACCGCTCGGGGGCTCCTACAATGAGCAGTTCTTC. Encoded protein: CASSPLGGSYNEQFF.

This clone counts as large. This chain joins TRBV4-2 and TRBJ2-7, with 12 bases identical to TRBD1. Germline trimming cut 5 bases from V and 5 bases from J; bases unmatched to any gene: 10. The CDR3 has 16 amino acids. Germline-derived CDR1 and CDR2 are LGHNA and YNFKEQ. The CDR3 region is CASSANPGTGGDEQYF. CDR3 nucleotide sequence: TGTGCCAGCAGCGCAAATCCCGGGACAGGGGGCGACGAGCAGTACTTC.

The CDR3 spells CASSLTAPLDYGYTF. CDR3 nucleotide sequence: TGTGCCAGCAGTTTAACAGCCCCGCTCGACTATGGCTACACCTTC. This chain connects TRBV27 to TRBJ1-2; no reliable D call. In germline, CDR1 is MNHEY, CDR2 SMNVEV (reference sequence). V lost 2 bases to trimming and J lost 3 bases, with 13 bases between them. The CDR3 length is 15 residues.

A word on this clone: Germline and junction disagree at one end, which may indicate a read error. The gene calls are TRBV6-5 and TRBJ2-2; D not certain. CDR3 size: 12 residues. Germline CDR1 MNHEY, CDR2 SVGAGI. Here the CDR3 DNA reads TGTACCAGCAGTTTATCTATCGGGGAGCTGTTTTTT. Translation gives CTSSLSIGELFF.

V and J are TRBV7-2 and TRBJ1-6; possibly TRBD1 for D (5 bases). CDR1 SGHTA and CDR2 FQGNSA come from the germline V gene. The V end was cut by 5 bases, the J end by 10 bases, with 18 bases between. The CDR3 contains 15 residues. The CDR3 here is CASSPTPPGRSPLHF. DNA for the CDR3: TGTGCCAGCAGCCCAACCCCCCCAGGGAGGTCACCCCTCCACTTT.

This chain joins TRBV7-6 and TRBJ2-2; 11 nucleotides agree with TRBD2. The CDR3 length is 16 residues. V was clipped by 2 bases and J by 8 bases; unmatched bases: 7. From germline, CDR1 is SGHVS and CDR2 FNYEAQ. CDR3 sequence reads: CASSLQGLAVLGELFF. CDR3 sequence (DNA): TGTGCCAGCAGCTTACAGGGACTAGCGGTGTTAGGGGAGCTGTTTTTT.

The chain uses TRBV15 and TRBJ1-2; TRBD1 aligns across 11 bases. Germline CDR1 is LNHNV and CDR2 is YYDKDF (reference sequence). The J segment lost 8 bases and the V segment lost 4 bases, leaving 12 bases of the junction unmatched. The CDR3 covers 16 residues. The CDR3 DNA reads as TGTGCCACCAGCAAAAGGACAGGGGGCTTTTCAGGGGGCTACACCTTC. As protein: CATSKRTGGFSGGYTF.

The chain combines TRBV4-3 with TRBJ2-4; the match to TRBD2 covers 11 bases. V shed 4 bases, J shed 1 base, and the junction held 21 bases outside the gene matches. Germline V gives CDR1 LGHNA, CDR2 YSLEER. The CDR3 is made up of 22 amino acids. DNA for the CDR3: TGCGCCAGCAGCCCATCACGGGCACTAGCGGGGGACATTCTCGTGGCCAAAAACATTCAGTACTTC. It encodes CASSPSRALAGDILVAKNIQYF.

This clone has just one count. The CDR3 DNA reads TGTGCCAGCAGCCGCCAGATGGACAGGGGACGGGGTCTACGTTCACCCCTCCACTTT. Translation: CASSRQMDRGRGLRSPLHF. This chain links TRBV27 with TRBJ1-6; 9 bases are a match to TRBD1. This CDR3 is built from 19 residues. After removal of 6 bases from V and 9 bases from J, the junction contained 21 bases not matched to a gene. Germline V gene lookup returns CDR1 MNHEY and CDR2 SMNVEV (reference sequence).

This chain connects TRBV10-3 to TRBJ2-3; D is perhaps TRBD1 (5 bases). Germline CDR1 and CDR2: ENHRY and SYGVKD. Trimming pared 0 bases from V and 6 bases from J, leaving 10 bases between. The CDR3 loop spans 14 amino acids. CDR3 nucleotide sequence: TGTGCCATCAGTGAGTCAGGGGCGAGCGATACGCAGTATTTT. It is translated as CAISESGASDTQYF.

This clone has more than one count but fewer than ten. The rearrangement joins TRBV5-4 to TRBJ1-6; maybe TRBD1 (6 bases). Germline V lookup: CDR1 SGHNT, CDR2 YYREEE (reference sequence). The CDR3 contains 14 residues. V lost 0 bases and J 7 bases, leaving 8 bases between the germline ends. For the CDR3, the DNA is TGTGCCAGCAGCTTGGGTGGGGGCAATTCACCCCTCCACTTT. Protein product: CASSLGGGNSPLHF.

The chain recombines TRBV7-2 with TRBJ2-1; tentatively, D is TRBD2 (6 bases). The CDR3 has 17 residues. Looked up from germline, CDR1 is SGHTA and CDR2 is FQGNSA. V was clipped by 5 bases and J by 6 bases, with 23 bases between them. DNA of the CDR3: TGTGCCAGCAGCCGAACCCTCCTAGCGACCAAATCCAATGAGCAGTTCTTC. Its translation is CASSRTLLATKSNEQFF.

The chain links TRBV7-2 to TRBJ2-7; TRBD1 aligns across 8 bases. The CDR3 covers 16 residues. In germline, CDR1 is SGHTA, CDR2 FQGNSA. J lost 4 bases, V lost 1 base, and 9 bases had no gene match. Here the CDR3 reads CASSLDYRGSWYEQYF. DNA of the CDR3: TGTGCCAGCAGCTTAGACTACAGGGGGAGCTGGTACGAGCAGTACTTC.

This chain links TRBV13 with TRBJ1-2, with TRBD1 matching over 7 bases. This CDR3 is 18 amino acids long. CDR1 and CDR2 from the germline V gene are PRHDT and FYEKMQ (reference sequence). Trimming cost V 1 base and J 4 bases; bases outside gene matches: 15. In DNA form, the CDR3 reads TGTGCCAGCAGCTTAGAGGGCCCGGGTGGACAGGCAGCCTATGGCTACACCTTC. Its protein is CASSLEGPGGQAAYGYTF.

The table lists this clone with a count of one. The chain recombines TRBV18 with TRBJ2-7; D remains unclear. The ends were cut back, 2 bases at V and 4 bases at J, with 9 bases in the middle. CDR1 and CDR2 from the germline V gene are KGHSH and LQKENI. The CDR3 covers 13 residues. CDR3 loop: CASSPSQQYEQYF. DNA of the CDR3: TGTGCCAGCTCACCATCACAGCAGTACGAGCAGTACTTC.

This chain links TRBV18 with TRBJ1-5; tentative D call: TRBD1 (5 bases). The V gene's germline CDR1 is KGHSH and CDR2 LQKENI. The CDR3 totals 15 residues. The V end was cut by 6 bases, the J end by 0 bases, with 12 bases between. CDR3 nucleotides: TGTGCCAGCTCCCAGACAGTTAATAGCAATCAGCCCCAGCATTTT. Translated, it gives CASSQTVNSNQPQHF.

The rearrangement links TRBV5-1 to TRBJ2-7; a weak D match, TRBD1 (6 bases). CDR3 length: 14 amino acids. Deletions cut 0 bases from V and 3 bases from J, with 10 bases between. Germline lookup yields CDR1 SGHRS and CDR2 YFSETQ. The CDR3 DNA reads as TGCGCCAGCAGCTTGGTTGGACAGAGCTACGAGCAGTACTTC. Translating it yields CASSLVGQSYEQYF.